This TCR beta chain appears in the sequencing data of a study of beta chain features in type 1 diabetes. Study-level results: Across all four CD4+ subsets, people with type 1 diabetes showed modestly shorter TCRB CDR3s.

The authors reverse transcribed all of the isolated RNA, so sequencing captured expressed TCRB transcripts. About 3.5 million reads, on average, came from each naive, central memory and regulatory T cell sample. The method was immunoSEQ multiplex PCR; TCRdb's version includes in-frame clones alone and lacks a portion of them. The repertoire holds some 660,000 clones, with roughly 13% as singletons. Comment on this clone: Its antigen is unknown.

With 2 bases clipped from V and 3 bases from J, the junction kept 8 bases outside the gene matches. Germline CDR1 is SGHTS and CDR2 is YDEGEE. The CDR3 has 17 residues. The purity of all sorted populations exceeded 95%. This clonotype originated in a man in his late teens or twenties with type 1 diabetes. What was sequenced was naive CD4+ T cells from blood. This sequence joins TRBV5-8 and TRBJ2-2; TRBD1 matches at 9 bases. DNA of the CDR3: TGTGCCAGCAGCTTCCTGCCCGGGACAGGGTACACCGGGGAGCTGTTTTTT. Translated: CASSFLPGTGYTGELFF.